This T cell receptor (beta chain) was captured in a study of T cell clonality in common variable immunodeficiency. The CDR3 consists of 16 residues. V gave up 5 bases and J gave up 0 bases; unmatched junction bases: 10. Germline V CDR1 and CDR2: PRHDT, FYEKMQ (reference sequence). Study-wide results and caveats: Shared TCRbeta clones were fewer between CVID subjects than controls.

Clones were read by immunoSEQ multiplex PCR, and TCRdb kept only the in-frame ones, dropping some. The sample has about 43,000 clones, none seen only once. In this sample, this clone turned up many times. Its cognate antigen is unknown. The read terminates 3 residues ahead of where the CDR3 ends, so the germline J gene completes it. The sample comprised peripheral blood mononuclear cells. The receptor comes from a person aged 18-70 years in good health. The chain carries TRBV13 and TRBJ2-7, with 7 bases fitting TRBD2. The CDR3 bases that were read are TGTGCCAGCAGCGCCCTTGGCAGCGGGGTCTCCTACGAG. Encoded protein: CASSALGSGVSYE. The entire CDR3 protein is CASSALGSGVSYEQYF.